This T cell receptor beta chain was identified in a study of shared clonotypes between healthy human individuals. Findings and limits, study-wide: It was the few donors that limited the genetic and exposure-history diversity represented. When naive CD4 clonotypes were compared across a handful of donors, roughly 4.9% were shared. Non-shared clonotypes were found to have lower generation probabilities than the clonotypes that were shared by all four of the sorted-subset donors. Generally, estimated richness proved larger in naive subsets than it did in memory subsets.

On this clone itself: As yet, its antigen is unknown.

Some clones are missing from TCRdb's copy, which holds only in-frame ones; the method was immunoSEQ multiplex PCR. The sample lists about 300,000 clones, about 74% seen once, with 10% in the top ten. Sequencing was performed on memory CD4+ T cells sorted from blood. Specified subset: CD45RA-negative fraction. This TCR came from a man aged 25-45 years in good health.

The CDR3 bases are TGTGCCAGCAGCTCCTTAGCGGGAGTTATGGATACGCAGTATTTT. This translates into CASSSLAGVMDTQYF. The gene calls are TRBV11-2 and TRBJ2-3; 9 bases align to TRBD2. With V trimmed by 4 bases and J by 6 bases, 8 bases remained unmatched. Germline-derived CDR1 and CDR2 are SGHAT and FQNNGV. The length of the CDR3 is 15 residues.